This T cell receptor (beta chain) was documented in a study of T cells in tuberculosis. The time point was: new active TB diagnosis, blood taken before or within 7 days of starting treatment. Germline lookup yields CDR1 LGHNA and CDR2 YSLEER. The V gene end was trimmed by 0 bases and the J gene end by 7 bases; junction bases not matched to a gene: 11. This CDR3 contains 17 residues. Measured with immunoSEQ multiplex PCR; TCRdb has only the in-frame clones, and not every one. Altogether tens of thousands of clones are present, 90% to 95% being singletons, with the ten largest covering about 1.3%. This receptor was identified in an adult with tuberculosis. The sequencing here drew on PBMCs, taken at tuberculosis diagnosis. The rearrangement links TRBV4-3 to TRBJ2-1, with 8 bases that match TRBD2. CDR3 amino acids: CASSQDFPGLGTNEQFF. In DNA, the CDR3 is TGCGCCAGCAGCCAAGATTTCCCGGGACTAGGAACGAATGAGCAGTTCTTC.